This T cell receptor beta chain was identified during a study of T cell repertoires in cytomegalovirus infection. At the level of the study: Public TCR beta signatures provided an indication of both CMV infection and a matching HLA type.

To note about this clonotype: Its antigen is not known.

MiXCR was run by TCRdb on the reads, yielding one entry per CDR3 protein. This table has some 130,000 distinct CDR3 sequences, 20% to 30% appearing once. The sequencing input was PBMCs, sequenced either directly or after in vitro stimulation (not recorded which). This sequence originates from a human donor in good health (CMV status not recorded). Some clones in this sample may be carry-over from other donors' samples.

The CDR3 DNA sequence: TGCAGCGTTCCGACGGACCAAGAGACCCAGTACTTC. Translated: CSVPTDQETQYF. This chain joins TRBV29-1 and TRBJ2-5, with D unclear. CDR3 length: 12 amino acids. Germline V gives CDR1 SQVTM, CDR2 ANQGSEA. V lost 5 bases to trimming and J lost 0 bases, with 7 bases between them.